Only a few counts were recorded for the clone carrying this T cell receptor (beta chain). The data stem from a study of siplizumab effects on memory and regulatory T cells. Sequencing was performed with immunoSEQ multiplex PCR; in TCRdb, only in-frame clones are kept and a portion is missing. The sample consists of approximately 91,000 clones, roughly 94% of them appearing once. This clonotype was obtained from a human donor in good health. Input material: CD8+ T cells sorted from blood.

As DNA, the CDR3 is TGTGCCAGCAGCCGGGGACTAGCGGGGGCCTACGAGCAGTACTTC. Its translation is CASSRGLAGAYEQYF. The chain links TRBV4-2 to TRBJ2-7; TRBD2 matches 14 bases. The CDR3 runs 15 residues. Germline trimming cut 4 bases from V and 2 bases from J; bases unmatched to any gene: 1. Germline V gives CDR1 LGHNA, CDR2 YNFKEQ.